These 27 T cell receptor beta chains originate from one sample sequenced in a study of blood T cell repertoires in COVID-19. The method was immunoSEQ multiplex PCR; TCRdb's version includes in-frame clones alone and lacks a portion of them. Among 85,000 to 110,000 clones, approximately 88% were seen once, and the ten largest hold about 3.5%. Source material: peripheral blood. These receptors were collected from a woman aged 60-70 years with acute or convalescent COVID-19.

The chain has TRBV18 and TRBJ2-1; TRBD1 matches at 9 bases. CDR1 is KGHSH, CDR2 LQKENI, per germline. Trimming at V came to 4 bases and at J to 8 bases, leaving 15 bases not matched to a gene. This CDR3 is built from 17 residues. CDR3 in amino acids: CASSLNLRDRDRDEQFF. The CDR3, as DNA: TGTGCCAGCTCACTCAACTTAAGGGACAGGGATAGGGATGAGCAGTTCTTC.

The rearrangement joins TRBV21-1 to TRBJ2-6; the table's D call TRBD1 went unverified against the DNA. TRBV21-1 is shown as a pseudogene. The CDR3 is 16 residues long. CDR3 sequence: CASSKTRWPGANVLTF. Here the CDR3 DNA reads TGTGCCAGCAGCAAAACCAGGTGGCCTGGGGCCAACGTCCTGACTTTC.

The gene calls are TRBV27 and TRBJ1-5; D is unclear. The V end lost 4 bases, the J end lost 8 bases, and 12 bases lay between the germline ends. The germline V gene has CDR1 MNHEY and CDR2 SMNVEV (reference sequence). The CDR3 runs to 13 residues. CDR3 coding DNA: TGTGCCAGCAGTTGGGAGCCAGGCAAGCCCCAGCATTTT. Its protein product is CASSWEPGKPQHF.

This CDR3 is CCTGQNTGELFF. The CDR3 nucleotides read TGTTGTACAGGGCAAAACACCGGGGAGCTGTTTTTT. The chain uses TRBV30 and TRBJ2-2; the D gene is possibly TRBD1 (6 bases). Germline values: CDR1 GTSNPN, CDR2 SVGIG (reference sequence). The CDR3 consists of 12 residues.

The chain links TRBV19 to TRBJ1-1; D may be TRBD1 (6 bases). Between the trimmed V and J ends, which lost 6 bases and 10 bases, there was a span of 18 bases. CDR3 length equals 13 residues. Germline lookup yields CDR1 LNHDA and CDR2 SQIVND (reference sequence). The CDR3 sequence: CASRSTGGMGAFF. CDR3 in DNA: TGTGCCAGTAGGTCGACAGGAGGAATGGGAGCTTTCTTT.

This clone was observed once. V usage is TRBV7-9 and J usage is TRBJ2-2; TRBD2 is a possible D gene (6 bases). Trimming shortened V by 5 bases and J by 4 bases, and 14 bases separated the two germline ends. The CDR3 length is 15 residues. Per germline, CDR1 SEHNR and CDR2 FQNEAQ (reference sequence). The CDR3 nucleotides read TGTGCCAGCAGCCCCAGGAGGGCCGGCACCGGGGAGCTGTTTTTT. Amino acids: CASSPRRAGTGELFF.

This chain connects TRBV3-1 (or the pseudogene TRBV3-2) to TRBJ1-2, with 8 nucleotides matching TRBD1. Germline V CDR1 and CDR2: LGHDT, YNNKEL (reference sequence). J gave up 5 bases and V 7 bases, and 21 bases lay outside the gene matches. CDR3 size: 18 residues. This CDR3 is CASNPGGEGGVRGYGYTF. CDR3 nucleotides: TGTGCCAGCAACCCAGGGGGCGAGGGAGGGGTAAGGGGATATGGCTACACCTTC.

This CDR3 is CASSQVGARENIQYF. The CDR3, as DNA: TGCGCCAGCAGCCAAGTGGGGGCTAGGGAAAACATTCAGTACTTC. The gene calls are TRBV4-1 and TRBJ2-4, with D tentatively TRBD1 (6 bases). The CDR3 runs to 15 residues. CDR1 and CDR2 from the germline V gene are MGHRA and YSYEKL. Deletions cut 1 base from V and 5 bases from J, with 12 bases between.

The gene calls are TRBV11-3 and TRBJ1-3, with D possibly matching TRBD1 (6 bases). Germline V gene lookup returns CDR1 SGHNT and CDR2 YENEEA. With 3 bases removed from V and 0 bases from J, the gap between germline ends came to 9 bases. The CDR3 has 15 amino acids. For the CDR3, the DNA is TGTGCCAGCAGCTTCCAGGGGTCCTCTGGAAACACCATATATTTT. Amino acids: CASSFQGSSGNTIYF.

CDR3 sequence reads: CASSIRGGTDTQYF. The CDR3 DNA reads as TGTGCCAGTAGTATTCGGGGGGGCACAGATACGCAGTATTTT. The chain recombines TRBV19 with TRBJ2-3; 7 bases map to TRBD2. The J segment lost 1 base and the V segment lost 3 bases, leaving 1 base of the junction unmatched. The CDR3 is 14 residues long. Germline assignment: CDR1 LNHDA and CDR2 SQIVND (reference sequence).

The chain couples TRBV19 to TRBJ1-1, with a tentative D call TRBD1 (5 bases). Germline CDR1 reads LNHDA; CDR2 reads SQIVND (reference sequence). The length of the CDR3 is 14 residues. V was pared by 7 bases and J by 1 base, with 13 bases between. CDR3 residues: CASIRSRENTEAFF. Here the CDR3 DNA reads TGTGCCAGTATCCGCTCCAGGGAGAACACTGAAGCTTTCTTT.

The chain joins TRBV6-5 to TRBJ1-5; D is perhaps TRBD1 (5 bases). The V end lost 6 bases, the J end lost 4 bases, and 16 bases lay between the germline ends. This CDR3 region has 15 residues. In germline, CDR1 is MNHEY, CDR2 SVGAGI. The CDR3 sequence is CASRGGLLENQPQHF. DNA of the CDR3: TGTGCCAGCAGGGGGGGACTCCTCGAAAATCAGCCCCAGCATTTT.

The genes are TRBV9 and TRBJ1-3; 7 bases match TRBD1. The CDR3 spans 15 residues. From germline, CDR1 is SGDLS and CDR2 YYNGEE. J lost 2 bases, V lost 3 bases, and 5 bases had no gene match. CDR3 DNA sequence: TGTGCCAGCAGCGGGACAGGAGCTCCTGGAAACACCATATATTTT. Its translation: CASSGTGAPGNTIYF.

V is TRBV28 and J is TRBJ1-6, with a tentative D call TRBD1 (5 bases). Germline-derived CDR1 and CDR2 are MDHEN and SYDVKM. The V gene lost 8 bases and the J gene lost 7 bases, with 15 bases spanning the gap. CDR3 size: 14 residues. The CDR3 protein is CASRGGGRNSPLHF. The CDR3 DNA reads TGTGCCAGCCGCGGGGGAGGGCGAAATTCACCCCTCCACTTT.

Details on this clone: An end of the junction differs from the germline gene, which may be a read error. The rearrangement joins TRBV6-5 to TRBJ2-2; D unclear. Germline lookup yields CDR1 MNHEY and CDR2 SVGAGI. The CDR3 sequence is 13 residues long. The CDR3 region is CTSSYQNTGELFF. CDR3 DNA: TGTACCAGCAGTTACCAAAACACCGGGGAGCTGTTTTTT.

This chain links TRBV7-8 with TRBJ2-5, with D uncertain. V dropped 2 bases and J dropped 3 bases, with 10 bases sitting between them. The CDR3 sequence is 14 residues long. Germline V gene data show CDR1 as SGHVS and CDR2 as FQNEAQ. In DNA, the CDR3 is TGTGCCAGCAGCTTACGACTGTGGAAAGAGACCCAGTACTTC. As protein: CASSLRLWKETQYF.

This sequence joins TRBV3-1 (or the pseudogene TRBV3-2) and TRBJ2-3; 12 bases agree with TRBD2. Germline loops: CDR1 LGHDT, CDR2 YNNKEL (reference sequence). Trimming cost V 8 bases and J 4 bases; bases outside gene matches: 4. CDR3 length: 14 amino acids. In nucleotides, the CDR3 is TGTGCCAGCCTGACTAGCGGGAGTTCAGATACGCAGTATTTT. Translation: CASLTSGSSDTQYF.

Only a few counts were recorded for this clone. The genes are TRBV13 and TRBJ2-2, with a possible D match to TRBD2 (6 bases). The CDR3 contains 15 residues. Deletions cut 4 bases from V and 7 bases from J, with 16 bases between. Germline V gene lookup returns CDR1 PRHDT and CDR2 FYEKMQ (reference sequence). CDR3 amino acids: CASSSTSNSVGELFF. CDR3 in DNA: TGTGCCAGCAGCTCAACTAGCAACTCAGTCGGGGAGCTGTTTTTT. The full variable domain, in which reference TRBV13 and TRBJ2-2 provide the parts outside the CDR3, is AAGVIQSPRHLIKEKRETATLKCYPIPRHDTVYWYQQGPGQDPQFLISFYEKMQSDKGSIPDRFSAQQFSDYHSELNMSSLELGDSALYFCASSSTSNSVGELFFGEGSRLTVL.

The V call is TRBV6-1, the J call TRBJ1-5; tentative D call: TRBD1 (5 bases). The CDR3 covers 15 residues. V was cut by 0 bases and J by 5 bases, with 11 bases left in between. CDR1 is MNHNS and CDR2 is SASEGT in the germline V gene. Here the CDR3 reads CASSEAWGRDQPQHF. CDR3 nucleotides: TGTGCCAGCAGTGAAGCGTGGGGCAGAGATCAGCCCCAGCATTTT.

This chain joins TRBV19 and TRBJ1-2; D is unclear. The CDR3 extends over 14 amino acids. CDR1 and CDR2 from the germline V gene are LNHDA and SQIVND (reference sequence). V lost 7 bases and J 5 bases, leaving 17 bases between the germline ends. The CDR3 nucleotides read TGTGCCAGTACCTGGACCGGGAACATTTATGGCTACACCTTC. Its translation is CASTWTGNIYGYTF.

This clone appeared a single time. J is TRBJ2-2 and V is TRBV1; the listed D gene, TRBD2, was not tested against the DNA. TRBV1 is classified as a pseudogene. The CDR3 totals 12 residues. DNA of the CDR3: TGCACCAGCAGCCTGTATTCCGGGGAGCTGTTTTTT. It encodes CTSSLYSGELFF.

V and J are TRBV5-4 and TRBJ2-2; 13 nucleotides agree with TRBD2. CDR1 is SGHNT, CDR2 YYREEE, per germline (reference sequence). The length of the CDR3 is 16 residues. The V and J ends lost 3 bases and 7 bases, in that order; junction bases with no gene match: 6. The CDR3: CASSSGTSGIGGELFF. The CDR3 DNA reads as TGTGCCAGCAGCTCCGGGACTAGCGGGATTGGCGGGGAGCTGTTTTTT. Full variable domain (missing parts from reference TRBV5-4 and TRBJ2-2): ETGVTQSPTHLIKTRGQQVTLRCSSQSGHNTVSWYQQALGQGPQFIFQYYREEENGRGNFPPRFSGLQFPNYSSELNVNALELDDSALYLCASSSGTSGIGGELFFGEGSRLTVL.

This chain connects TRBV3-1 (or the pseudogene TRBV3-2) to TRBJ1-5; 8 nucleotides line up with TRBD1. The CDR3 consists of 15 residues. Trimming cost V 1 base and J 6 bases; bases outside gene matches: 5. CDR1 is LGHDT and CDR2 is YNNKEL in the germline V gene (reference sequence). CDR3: CASSQGGDRLQPQHF. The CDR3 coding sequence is TGTGCCAGCAGCCAAGGGGGGGACAGGCTTCAGCCCCAGCATTTT.

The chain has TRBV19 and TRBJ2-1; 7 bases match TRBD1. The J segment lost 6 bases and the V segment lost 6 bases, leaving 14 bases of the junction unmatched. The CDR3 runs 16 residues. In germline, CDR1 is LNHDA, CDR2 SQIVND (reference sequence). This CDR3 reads CASSTLDRKRTNEQFF. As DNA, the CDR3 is TGTGCCAGTAGCACTCTGGACAGGAAACGGACCAATGAGCAGTTCTTC.

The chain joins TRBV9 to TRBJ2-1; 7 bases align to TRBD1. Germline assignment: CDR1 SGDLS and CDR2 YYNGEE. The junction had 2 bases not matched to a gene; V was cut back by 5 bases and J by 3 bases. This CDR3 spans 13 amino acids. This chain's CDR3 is CASSPGGYNEQFF. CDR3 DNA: TGTGCCAGCAGTCCAGGGGGCTACAATGAGCAGTTCTTC.

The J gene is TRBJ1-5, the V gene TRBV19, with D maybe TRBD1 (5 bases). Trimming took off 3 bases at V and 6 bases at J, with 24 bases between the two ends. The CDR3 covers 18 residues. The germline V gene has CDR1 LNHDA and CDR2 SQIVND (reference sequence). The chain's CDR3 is CASSIKGMGPGGGQPQHF. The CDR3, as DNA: TGTGCCAGTAGTATCAAAGGGATGGGCCCCGGCGGGGGTCAGCCCCAGCATTTT.

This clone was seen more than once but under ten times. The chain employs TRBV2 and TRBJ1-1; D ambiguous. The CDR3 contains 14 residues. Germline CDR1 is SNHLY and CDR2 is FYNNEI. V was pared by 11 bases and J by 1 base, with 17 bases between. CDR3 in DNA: TGTGCCGACGCCCCGGGAGGTCCGAACACTGAAGCTTTCTTT. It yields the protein CADAPGGPNTEAFF.